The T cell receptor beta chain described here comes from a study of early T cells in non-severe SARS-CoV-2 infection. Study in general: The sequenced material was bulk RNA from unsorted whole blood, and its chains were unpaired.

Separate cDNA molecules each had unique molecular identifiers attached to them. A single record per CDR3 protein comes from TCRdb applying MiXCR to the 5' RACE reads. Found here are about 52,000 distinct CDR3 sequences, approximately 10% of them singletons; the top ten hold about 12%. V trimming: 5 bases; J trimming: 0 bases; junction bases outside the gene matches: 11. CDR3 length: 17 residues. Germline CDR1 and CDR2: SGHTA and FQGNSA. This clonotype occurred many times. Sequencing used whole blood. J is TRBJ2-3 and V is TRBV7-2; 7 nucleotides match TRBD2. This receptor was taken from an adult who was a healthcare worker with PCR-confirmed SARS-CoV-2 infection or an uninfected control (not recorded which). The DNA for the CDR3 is TGTGCCAGCAGCCCCTCAATGCTAGCGGCTAGCACAGATACGCAGTATTTT. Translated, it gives CASSPSMLAASTDTQYF.